Each of the 28 T cell receptor beta chains below was sequenced from the same sample in a study of lymphopenia after photon versus proton radiotherapy (dated 2019 in TCRdb). Library preparation used the immunoSEQ multiplex PCR assay. Imported from immuneACCESS, the table was reduced by TCRdb to in-frame sequences with V and J called. These copies leave out some clones; in studies compared against another copy, an unresolved V gene accounts for under half, and the cause of the remainder is not known. The sample has roughly 41,000 clones on record, about 85% of them singletons. The top ten constitute about 2.9% of the sample. The sequencing here drew on peripheral blood, taken from a patient treated with photon-based radiotherapy. These receptors came from a man aged 50-60 years with gastric cancer.

This chain connects TRBV11-2 to TRBJ2-6, with 10 bases fitting TRBD1. With 5 bases clipped from V and 0 bases from J, the junction kept 4 bases outside the gene matches. The CDR3 spans 17 residues. Germline assignment: CDR1 SGHAT and CDR2 FQNNGV. CDR3 coding DNA: TGTGCCAGCAGCACGACAGGGGGCAGCTCTGGGGCCAACGTCCTGACTTTC. Amino acids: CASSTTGGSSGANVLTF.

This clone was counted a single time. The CDR3 protein is CASSPRPAEERVYGYTF. CDR3 coding DNA: TGCGCCAGCTCCCCTCGGCCGGCCGAGGAAAGGGTATATGGCTACACCTTC. The rearrangement links TRBV4-1 to TRBJ1-2; D gene unclear. Germline assignment: CDR1 MGHRA and CDR2 YSYEKL. The CDR3 totals 17 residues. V gave up 8 bases and J gave up 5 bases, with 27 bases separating them.

V usage is TRBV6-6 and J usage is TRBJ1-2, with TRBD1 matching over 8 bases. The CDR3 is made up of 14 amino acids. Trimming at V came to 2 bases and at J to 8 bases, leaving 7 bases not matched to a gene. The V gene's germline CDR1 is MNHNY and CDR2 SVGAGI (reference sequence). This chain's CDR3 is CASSYRQGPTGYTF. DNA for the CDR3: TGTGCCAGCAGTTACAGACAGGGGCCCACCGGCTACACCTTC.

This chain joins TRBV25-1 and TRBJ2-1; D ambiguous. The CDR3 length is 14 residues. The germline CDR1 and CDR2 sequences are MGHDK and SYGVNS. The germline V and J ends were trimmed by 3 bases and 6 bases, with 12 bases remaining between them. CDR3 DNA sequence: TGTGCCAGCAGTGACAAGGGTTTGCTCAATGAGCAGTTCTTC. Protein sequence: CASSDKGLLNEQFF.

The V gene is TRBV10-2, the J gene TRBJ2-3, with 10 nucleotides matching TRBD2. CDR3 length: 15 amino acids. The germline V gene encodes CDR1 WSHSY and CDR2 SAAADI. The J segment lost 1 base and the V segment lost 6 bases, leaving 4 bases of the junction unmatched. The CDR3 reads CASSFTSGGTDTQYF. The DNA of the CDR3 is TGCGCCAGCAGCTTTACTAGCGGGGGCACAGATACGCAGTATTTT.

The chain couples TRBV5-6 to TRBJ2-3; 10 bases fit TRBD2. V was clipped by 0 bases and J by 5 bases; unmatched bases: 12. The germline CDR1 and CDR2 sequences are SGHDT and YYEEEE. The CDR3 covers 18 residues. The CDR3 protein is CASSLALTLAGVGDTQYF. In DNA form, the CDR3 reads TGTGCCAGCAGCTTGGCTCTAACTCTAGCGGGAGTAGGAGATACGCAGTATTTT.

This chain links TRBV18 with TRBJ1-2, with D unclear. V was clipped by 0 bases and J by 4 bases, with 9 bases between them. Per germline, CDR1 KGHSH and CDR2 LQKENI. CDR3 length equals 14 residues. CDR3 region: CASSPPRDTYGYTF. The CDR3 coding sequence is TGTGCCAGCTCACCACCGAGGGATACCTATGGCTACACCTTC.

V is TRBV11-2 and J is TRBJ2-2, with D possibly TRBD1 on 5 matching bases. Trimming left V 2 bases short and J 3 bases short, with 13 bases between. The CDR3 has 16 residues. Germline V gene data show CDR1 as SGHAT and CDR2 as FQNNGV. DNA of the CDR3: TGTGCCAGCAGCTTATTGGGCAGGGTGGACACCGGGGAGCTGTTTTTT. It encodes CASSLLGRVDTGELFF.

In this sample, this clone turned up a few times. The J gene is TRBJ2-3, the V gene TRBV5-1, with 12 bases lining up with TRBD2. The J segment lost 5 bases and the V segment lost 0 bases, leaving 1 base of the junction unmatched. Germline assignment: CDR1 SGHRS and CDR2 YFSETQ. The CDR3 loop spans 15 amino acids. The CDR3, as DNA: TGCGCCAGCAGCTTGGAACTAGCGGGAGGAGATACGCAGTATTTT. Translating gives CASSLELAGGDTQYF.

The chain carries TRBV25-1 and TRBJ2-2; 8 bases agree with TRBD1. Per germline, CDR1 MGHDK and CDR2 SYGVNS. The CDR3 totals 14 residues. After removal of 6 bases from V and 0 bases from J, the junction contained 0 bases not matched to a gene. CDR3 sequence: CASRDRANTGELFF. CDR3 nucleotide sequence: TGTGCCAGCAGGGACAGGGCGAACACCGGGGAGCTGTTTTTT. Combining the CDR3 with reference TRBV25-1 and TRBJ2-2 gives the whole variable domain EADIYQTPRYLVIGTGKKITLECSQTMGHDKMYWYQQDPGMELHLIHYSYGVNSTEKGDLSSESTVSRIRTEHFPLTLESARPSHTSQYLCASRDRANTGELFFGEGSRLTVL.

This clone showed up just once. This chain uses TRBV5-4 with TRBJ1-3; perhaps TRBD1 as D (6 bases). The CDR3 extends over 13 amino acids. V was cut by 3 bases and J by 5 bases, with 9 bases left in between. Germline-derived CDR1 and CDR2 are SGHNT and YYREEE (reference sequence). CDR3 amino acids: CASSSGQRNTIYF. The CDR3 nucleotides read TGTGCCAGCAGCTCCGGACAGCGAAACACCATATATTTT.

The chain is built from TRBV6-4 and TRBJ2-5; the match to TRBD2 covers 8 bases. CDR1 and CDR2 from the germline V gene are MRHNA and SNTAGT. This CDR3 comprises 17 residues. V dropped 4 bases and J dropped 4; count of bases not matched to a gene: 14. The CDR3 sequence is CASSGSLRGSGRETQYF. DNA for the CDR3: TGTGCCAGCAGTGGATCGCTTCGGGGGAGCGGGAGAGAGACCCAGTACTTC.

The chain has TRBV18 and TRBJ2-3, with 14 positions matching TRBD2. Trimming at V came to 3 bases and at J to 6 bases, leaving 2 bases not matched to a gene. The CDR3 spans 15 residues. Germline V CDR1 and CDR2: KGHSH, LQKENI. CDR3 loop: CASSPRTSGRDTQYF. The DNA for the CDR3 is TGTGCCAGCTCACCCCGGACTAGCGGGAGGGATACGCAGTATTTT.

The V gene is TRBV30, the J gene TRBJ2-1, with a possible D match to TRBD2 (6 bases). V was clipped by 2 bases and J by 6 bases, with 11 bases between them. The germline V gene encodes CDR1 GTSNPN and CDR2 SVGIG (reference sequence). The CDR3 spans 13 residues. CDR3 nucleotide sequence: TGTGCCTGGAGTCTATGGGGGGTCAATGAGCAGTTCTTC. Its protein product is CAWSLWGVNEQFF.

There are a few counts of this clone. This chain joins TRBV27 and TRBJ2-2; no firm D call. CDR1 is MNHEY, CDR2 SMNVEV, per germline (reference sequence). The CDR3 length is 12 residues. V was cut by 4 bases and J by 2 bases, with 2 bases left in between. CDR3 nucleotides: TGTGCCAGCAGTTACAACACCGGGGAGCTGTTTTTT. Protein product: CASSYNTGELFF.

The chain combines TRBV5-4 with TRBJ2-3; no clear D. Trimming took off 3 bases at V and 5 bases at J, with 10 bases between the two ends. This CDR3 has 13 amino acids. CDR1 SGHNT and CDR2 YYREEE come from the germline V gene (reference sequence). CDR3 sequence: CASSSSAGDTQYF. In nucleotides, the CDR3 is TGTGCCAGCAGCTCTTCGGCCGGAGATACGCAGTATTTT.

The gene calls are TRBV7-8 and TRBJ2-1; tentative D call: TRBD1 (5 bases). Deletions cut 5 bases from V and 6 bases from J, with 20 bases between. This CDR3 contains 16 residues. CDR1 and CDR2 from the germline V gene are SGHVS and FQNEAQ. The CDR3 sequence: CASSPDPDWGLNEQFF. The CDR3 coding sequence is TGTGCCAGCAGCCCCGACCCGGATTGGGGCCTCAATGAGCAGTTCTTC.

This chain connects TRBV11-2 to TRBJ2-5, with 10 bases identical to TRBD2. V trimming: 1 base; J trimming: 4 bases; junction bases outside the gene matches: 15. Germline V gene sequence: CDR1 SGHAT, CDR2 FQNNGV. This CDR3 has 19 amino acids. The CDR3 DNA sequence: TGTGCCAGCAGCTTAGGGGCCGGGCTAGCGGGAGTCGGGGGAGAGACCCAGTACTTC. It yields the protein CASSLGAGLAGVGGETQYF.

The chain combines TRBV7-2 with TRBJ1-1, with no clear D. Trimming left V 2 bases short and J 1 base short, with 11 bases between. The CDR3 spans 15 residues. CDR1 is SGHTA, CDR2 FQGNSA, per germline. The CDR3 region has the DNA TGTGCCAGCAGCTTAATGGCCACCGAGAACACTGAAGCTTTCTTT. Translation gives CASSLMATENTEAFF.

J is TRBJ2-7 and V is TRBV29-1, with TRBD1 matching 8 bases. V dropped 3 bases and J dropped 4; count of bases not matched to a gene: 11. The germline CDR1 and CDR2 sequences are SQVTM and ANQGSEA. The CDR3 length is 15 residues. The CDR3 DNA reads as TGCAGCGTTGAGGTGCCGGGACAGGAGGAATACGAGCAGTACTTC. This sequence encodes CSVEVPGQEEYEQYF.

J is TRBJ1-2 and V is TRBV5-4; D is ambiguous. The germline V and J ends were trimmed by 0 bases and 1 base, with 4 bases remaining between them. The CDR3 runs 13 residues. Looked up from germline, CDR1 is SGHNT and CDR2 is YYREEE (reference sequence). For the CDR3, the DNA is TGTGCCAGCAGCTTGGACAGTAACTATGGCTACACCTTC. This encodes CASSLDSNYGYTF. The variable domain in full, completed from reference TRBV5-4 and TRBJ1-2, reads ETGVTQSPTHLIKTRGQQVTLRCSSQSGHNTVSWYQQALGQGPQFIFQYYREEENGRGNFPPRFSGLQFPNYSSELNVNALELDDSALYLCASSLDSNYGYTFGSGTRLTVV.

The chain combines TRBV6-5 with TRBJ2-3, with a possible D match to TRBD2 (6 bases). With 4 bases removed from V and 2 bases from J, the gap between germline ends came to 13 bases. Germline lookup yields CDR1 MNHEY and CDR2 SVGAGI. The CDR3 totals 15 residues. This chain's CDR3 is CASSSGTVTTDTQYF. The CDR3 nucleotides read TGTGCCAGCAGTTCCGGGACTGTCACCACAGATACGCAGTATTTT.

The chain links TRBV4-1 to TRBJ1-1; D unclear. Trimming removed 3 bases from V and 0 bases from J, with 5 bases in between. The CDR3 has 13 residues. The germline V gene has CDR1 MGHRA and CDR2 YSYEKL. CDR3: CASSHPLNTEAFF. The CDR3 bases are TGCGCCAGCAGCCACCCCCTGAACACTGAAGCTTTCTTT.

This sequence joins TRBV5-1 and TRBJ2-7, with 7 nucleotides matching TRBD2. Germline CDR1 is SGHRS and CDR2 is YFSETQ. The CDR3 totals 13 residues. The V and J ends lost 4 bases and 3 bases, in that order; junction bases with no gene match: 4. The DNA of the CDR3 is TGCGCCAGCAGCGGGGAGGGTGACTACGAGCAGTACTTC. It yields the protein CASSGEGDYEQYF.

The V gene is TRBV5-4, the J gene TRBJ2-5; TRBD2 matches 9 bases. Trimming at V came to 3 bases and at J to 7 bases, leaving 10 bases not matched to a gene. In germline, CDR1 is SGHNT, CDR2 YYREEE (reference sequence). The CDR3 has 15 amino acids. This CDR3 reads CASSSGLARGGTQYF. The CDR3 nucleotides read TGTGCCAGCAGCTCGGGACTAGCCCGAGGGGGGACCCAGTACTTC.

The gene calls are TRBV6-5 and TRBJ1-4, with no clear D. V lost 6 bases, J lost 5 bases, and 10 bases lay in between. Germline assignment: CDR1 MNHEY and CDR2 SVGAGI. CDR3 length: 13 amino acids. The CDR3 region is CASSLTGNEKLFF. DNA of the CDR3: TGTGCCAGCAGCTTAACGGGGAATGAAAAACTGTTTTTT.

The chain recombines TRBV19 with TRBJ2-2, with 8 bases that match TRBD1. The length of the CDR3 is 14 residues. The V gene end was trimmed by 5 bases and the J gene end by 4 bases; junction bases not matched to a gene: 3. CDR1 and CDR2 (germline): LNHDA, SQIVND (reference sequence). CDR3 amino acids: CASSSDRATGELFF. DNA of the CDR3: TGTGCCAGTAGTTCGGACAGGGCCACCGGGGAGCTGTTTTTT. Full variable domain (outside the CDR3, taken from reference TRBV19 and TRBJ2-2): DGGITQSPKYLFRKEGQNVTLSCEQNLNHDAMYWYRQDPGQGLRLIYYSQIVNDFQKGDIAEGYSVSREKKESFPLTVTSAQKNPTAFYLCASSSDRATGELFFGEGSRLTVL.

V gene TRBV7-2 combines with J gene TRBJ2-7, with 7 bases fitting TRBD2. This CDR3 is 13 amino acids long. J was trimmed by 6 bases and V by 4 bases; bases with no gene match: 6. CDR1 SGHTA and CDR2 FQGNSA come from the germline V gene. The CDR3 coding sequence is TGTGCCAGCAGCTGGGTAGCGGGTAGCGAGCAGTACTTC. This gives the protein CASSWVAGSEQYF.